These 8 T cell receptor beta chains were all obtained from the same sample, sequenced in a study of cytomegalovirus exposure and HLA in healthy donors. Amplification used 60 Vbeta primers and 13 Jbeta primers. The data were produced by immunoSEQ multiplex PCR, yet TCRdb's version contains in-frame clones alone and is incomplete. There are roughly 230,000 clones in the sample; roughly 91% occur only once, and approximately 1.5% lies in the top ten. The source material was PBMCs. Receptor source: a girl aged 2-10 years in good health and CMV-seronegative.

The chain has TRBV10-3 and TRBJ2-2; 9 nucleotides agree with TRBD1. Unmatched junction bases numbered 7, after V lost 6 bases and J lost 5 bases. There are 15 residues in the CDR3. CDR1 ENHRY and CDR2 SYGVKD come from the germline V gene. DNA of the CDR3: TGTGCCATCAGAGGGGACAGGGAAAGAACCGGGGAGCTGTTTTTT. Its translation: CAIRGDRERTGELFF.

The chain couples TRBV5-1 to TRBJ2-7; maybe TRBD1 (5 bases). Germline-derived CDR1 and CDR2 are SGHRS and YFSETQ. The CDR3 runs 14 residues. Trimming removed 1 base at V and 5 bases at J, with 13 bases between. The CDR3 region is CASSLRQGPNEQYF. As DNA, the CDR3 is TGCGCCAGCAGCTTGAGGCAGGGTCCTAACGAGCAGTACTTC.

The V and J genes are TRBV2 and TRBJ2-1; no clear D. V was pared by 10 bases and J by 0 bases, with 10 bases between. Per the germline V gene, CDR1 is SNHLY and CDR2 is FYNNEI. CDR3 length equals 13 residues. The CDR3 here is CATLSSSYNEQFF. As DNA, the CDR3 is TGTGCCACACTATCTAGCTCCTACAATGAGCAGTTCTTC.

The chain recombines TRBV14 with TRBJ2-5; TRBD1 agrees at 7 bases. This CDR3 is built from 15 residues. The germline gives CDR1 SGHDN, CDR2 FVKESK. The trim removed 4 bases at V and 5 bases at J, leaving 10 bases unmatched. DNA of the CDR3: TGTGCCAGCAGCCTGACAGGGCGGTTTTCGGAGACCCAGTACTTC. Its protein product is CASSLTGRFSETQYF.

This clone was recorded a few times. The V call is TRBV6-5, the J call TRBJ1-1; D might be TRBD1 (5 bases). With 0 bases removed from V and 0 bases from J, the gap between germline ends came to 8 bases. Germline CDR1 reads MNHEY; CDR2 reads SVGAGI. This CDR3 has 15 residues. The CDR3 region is CASSYSRAVNTEAFF. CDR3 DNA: TGTGCCAGCAGTTACTCCAGGGCGGTGAACACTGAAGCTTTCTTT.

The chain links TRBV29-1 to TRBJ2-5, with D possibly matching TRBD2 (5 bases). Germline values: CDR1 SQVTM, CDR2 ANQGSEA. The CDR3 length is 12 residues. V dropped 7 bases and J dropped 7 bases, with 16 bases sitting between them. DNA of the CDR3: TGCAGCGCTGGGGAGTCGAGAGTGACCCAGTACTTC. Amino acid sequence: CSAGESRVTQYF.

The CDR3 reads CAISDQGTVNTEAFF. The CDR3 nucleotides are TGTGCCATCAGTGATCAGGGGACCGTGAACACTGAAGCTTTCTTT. The chain couples TRBV10-3 to TRBJ1-1; a possible D gene is TRBD1 (6 bases). Germline V lookup: CDR1 ENHRY, CDR2 SYGVKD. The CDR3 consists of 15 residues. V was trimmed by 3 bases and J by 0 bases, leaving 11 bases between them.

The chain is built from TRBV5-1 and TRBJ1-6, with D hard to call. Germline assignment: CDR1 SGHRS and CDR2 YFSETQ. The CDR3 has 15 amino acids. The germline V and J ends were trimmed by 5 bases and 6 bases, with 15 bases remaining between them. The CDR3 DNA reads TGCGCCAGCAGTGGCGAGGGTGAGGGTAATTCACCCCTCCACTTT. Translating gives CASSGEGEGNSPLHF.